This entry concerns a single TCR beta chain. The target antigen is unknown. TCRdb independently ran MiXCR on the RT-PCR reads; one entry per CDR3 protein. Here the sample spans about 780,000 distinct CDR3 sequences, roughly 18% being singletons. The entry originates in a study of response to subunit inactivated influenza vaccine. Whole-study findings and limits: With each seasonal influenza vaccination, the authors suggested, few new T cells are recruited.

V was clipped by 0 bases and J by 4 bases, with 13 bases between them. CDR3 length: 15 amino acids. From germline, CDR1 is SGHDT and CDR2 YYEEEE. This receptor was identified in a man between 45 and 60 years old who received an inactivated influenza vaccine. The sequenced sample was PBMCs from blood, obtained around 5 days after vaccination. The V call is TRBV5-6, the J call TRBJ1-1, with D unclear. The CDR3 nucleotides read TGTGCCAGCAGCTTGGGATCGAGGTTGGGCACTGAAGCTTTCTTT. Translating gives CASSLGSRLGTEAFF.